This T cell receptor beta chain is from a study of T cells in Graves' hyperthyroidism and ophthalmopathy. Whole-study findings and limits: Most clonotypes that expanded in the thyroid above 0.001 also showed up in blood. Ophthalmopathy was model-predicted a median 6.5 months pre-onset.

Patients aged 18 to 65 had newly diagnosed hyperthyroidism lasting under 2 months. Diagnoses were established using clinical symptoms, serum thyroxine and TRAb, thyroid ultrasound and orbital computed tomography. This CDR3 contains 14 residues. CDR1 is SGHVS, CDR2 FQNEAQ, per germline. Trimming cost V 0 bases and J 8 bases, with 14 bases left between them. Notes on this clonotype: The antigen remains unidentified.

The TCR beta CDR3 regions underwent amplification using RNA transcripts as the source. The HTBI primer set was used in a first-round RT-PCR of the TCR CDR3. TCRdb independently ran MiXCR on the multiplex PCR reads; one entry per CDR3 protein. The repertoire holds hundreds of thousands of distinct CDR3 sequences, 38% seen once, with more than 7% in the top ten. The clonotype originates from a man aged 18 to 29 with Graves' hyperthyroidism. The chain uses TRBV7-8 and TRBJ2-7; D unresolved. Sequenced sample: blood. CDR3 sequence (DNA): TGTGCCAGCAGCTTAGCGTGGCAAGTTTGGCAGCAGTACTTC. Amino acids: CASSLAWQVWQQYF.